The following is a TCR beta chain sequence with its context. What it binds is not known. Compared with germline, one end of the junction differs, possibly owing to a read error. They isolated at least 6 million PBMCs from each sample. Together with a sample-barcoded 5' primer, a J-beta primer mix was included in a second PCR lasting about 6 to 12 cycles. Every cDNA molecule carried a tag from a template-switch adaptor bearing 12 random nucleotides. Via MiXCR, TCRdb re-called the 5' RACE reads, giving one row per CDR3 protein. The repertoire has roughly 1.6 million distinct CDR3 sequences, around 35% of them found once; the top ten carry about 11%. The data are from a study of blood T cells in healthy people across ages. Findings and limits, study-wide: The study could not conclusively compare naive and antigen-experienced cells, given its unsorted PBMCs.

Germline V CDR1 and CDR2: MGHRA, YSYEKL. CDR3 length: 14 residues. The chain is built from TRBV4-1 and TRBJ2-1, with D unresolved. Sample: blood. This TCR was recovered from a woman in her thirties in good health. Here the CDR3 reads CASNQGLSYNEQFF. The CDR3 nucleotides are TGCGCCAGCAACCAAGGTTTAAGTTACAATGAGCAGTTCTTC.